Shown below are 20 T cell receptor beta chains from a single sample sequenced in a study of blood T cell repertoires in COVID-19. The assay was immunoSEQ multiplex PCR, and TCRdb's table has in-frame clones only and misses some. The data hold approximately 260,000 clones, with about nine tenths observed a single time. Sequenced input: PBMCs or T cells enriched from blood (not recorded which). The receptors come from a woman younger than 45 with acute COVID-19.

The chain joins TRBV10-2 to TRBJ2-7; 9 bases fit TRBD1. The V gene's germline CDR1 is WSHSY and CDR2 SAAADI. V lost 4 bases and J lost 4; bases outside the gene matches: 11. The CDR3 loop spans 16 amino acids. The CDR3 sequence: CASSVGRDREGYEQYF. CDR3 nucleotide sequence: TGCGCCAGCAGTGTAGGGAGGGACAGGGAGGGTTACGAGCAGTACTTC.

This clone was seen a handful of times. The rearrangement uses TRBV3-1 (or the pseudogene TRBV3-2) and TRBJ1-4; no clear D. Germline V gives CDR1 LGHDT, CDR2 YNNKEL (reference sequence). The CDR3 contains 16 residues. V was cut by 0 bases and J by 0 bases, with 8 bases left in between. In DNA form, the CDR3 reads TGTGCCAGCAGCCAAGATAGACTTACAACTAATGAAAAACTGTTTTTT. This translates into CASSQDRLTTNEKLFF.

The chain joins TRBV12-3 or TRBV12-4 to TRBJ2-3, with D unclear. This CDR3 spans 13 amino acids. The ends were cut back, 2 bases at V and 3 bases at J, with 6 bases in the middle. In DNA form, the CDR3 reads TGTGCCAGCAGTTTATATAAAACAGATACGCAGTATTTT. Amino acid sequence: CASSLYKTDTQYF.

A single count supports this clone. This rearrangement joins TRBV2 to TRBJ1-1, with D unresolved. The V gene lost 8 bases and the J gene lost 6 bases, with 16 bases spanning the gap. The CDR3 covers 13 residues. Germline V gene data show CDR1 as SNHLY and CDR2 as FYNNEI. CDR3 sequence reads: CASPRALISEAFF. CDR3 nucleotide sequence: TGTGCCAGCCCTCGCGCGTTGATCTCTGAAGCTTTCTTT.

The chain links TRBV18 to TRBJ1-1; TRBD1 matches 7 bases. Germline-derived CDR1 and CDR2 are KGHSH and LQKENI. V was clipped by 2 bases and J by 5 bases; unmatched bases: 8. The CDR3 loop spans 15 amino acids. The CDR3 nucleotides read TGTGCCAGCTCACCATCGACAGGGATGAGGACTGAAGCTTTCTTT. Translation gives CASSPSTGMRTEAFF.

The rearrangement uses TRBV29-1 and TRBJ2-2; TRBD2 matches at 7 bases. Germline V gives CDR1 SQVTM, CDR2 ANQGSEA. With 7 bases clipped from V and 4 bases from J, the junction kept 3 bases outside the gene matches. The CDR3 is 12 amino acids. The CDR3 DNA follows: TGCAGCGGGGAGGGCGCCACCGGGGAGCTGTTTTTT. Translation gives CSGEGATGELFF.

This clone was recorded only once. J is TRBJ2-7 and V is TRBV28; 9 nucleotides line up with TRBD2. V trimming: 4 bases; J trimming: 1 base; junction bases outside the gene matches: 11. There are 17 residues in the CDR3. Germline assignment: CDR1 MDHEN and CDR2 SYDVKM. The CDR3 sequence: CASSYGSSTSGSYEQYF. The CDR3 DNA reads TGTGCCAGCAGTTACGGATCTTCGACTAGCGGATCCTACGAGCAGTACTTC.

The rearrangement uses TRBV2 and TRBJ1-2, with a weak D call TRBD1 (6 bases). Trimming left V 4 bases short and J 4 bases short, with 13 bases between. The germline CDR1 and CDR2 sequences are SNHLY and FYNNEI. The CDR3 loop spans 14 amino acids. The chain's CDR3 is CASSGGQTLYGYTF. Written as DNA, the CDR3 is TGTGCCAGCAGTGGTGGACAGACGCTCTATGGCTACACCTTC. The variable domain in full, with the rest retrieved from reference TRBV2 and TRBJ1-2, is EPEVTQTPSHQVTQMGQEVILRCVPISNHLYFYWYRQILGQKVEFLVSFYNNEISEKSEIFDDQFSVERPDGSNFTLKIRSTKLEDSAMYFCASSGGQTLYGYTFGSGTRLTVV.

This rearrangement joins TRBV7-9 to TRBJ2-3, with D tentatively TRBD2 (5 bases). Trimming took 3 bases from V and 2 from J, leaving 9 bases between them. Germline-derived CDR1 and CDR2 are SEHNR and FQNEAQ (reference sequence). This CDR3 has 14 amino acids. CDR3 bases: TGTGCCAGCAGCTTGGGGAGAGACACAGATACGCAGTATTTT. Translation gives CASSLGRDTDTQYF.

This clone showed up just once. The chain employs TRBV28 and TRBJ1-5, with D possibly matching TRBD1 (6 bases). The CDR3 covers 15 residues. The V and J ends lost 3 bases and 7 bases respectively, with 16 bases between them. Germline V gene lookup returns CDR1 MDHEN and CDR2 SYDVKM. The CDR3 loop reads CASSFDSQGLQPQHF. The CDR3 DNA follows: TGTGCCAGCAGTTTCGATTCACAGGGACTACAGCCCCAGCATTTT.

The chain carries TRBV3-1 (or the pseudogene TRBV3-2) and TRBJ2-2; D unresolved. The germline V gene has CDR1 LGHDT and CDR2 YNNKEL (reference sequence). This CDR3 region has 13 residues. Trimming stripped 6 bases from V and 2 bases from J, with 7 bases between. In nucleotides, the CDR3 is TGTGCCAGCAGTAGAGTTAACACCGGGGAGCTGTTTTTT. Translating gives CASSRVNTGELFF.

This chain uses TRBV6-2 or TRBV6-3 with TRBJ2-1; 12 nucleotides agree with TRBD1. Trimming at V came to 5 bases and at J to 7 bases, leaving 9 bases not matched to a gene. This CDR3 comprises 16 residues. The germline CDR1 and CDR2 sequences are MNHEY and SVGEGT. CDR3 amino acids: CASSATRGQGANEQFF. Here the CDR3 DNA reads TGTGCCAGCAGTGCGACGAGGGGACAGGGGGCTAATGAGCAGTTCTTC.

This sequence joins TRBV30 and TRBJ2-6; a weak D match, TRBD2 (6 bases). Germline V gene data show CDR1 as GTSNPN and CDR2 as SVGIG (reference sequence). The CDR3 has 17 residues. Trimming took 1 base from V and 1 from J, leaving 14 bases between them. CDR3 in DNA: TGTGCCTGGAGTGGACCGGGACTCTCGTCTGGGGCCAACGTCCTGACTTTC. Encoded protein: CAWSGPGLSSGANVLTF.

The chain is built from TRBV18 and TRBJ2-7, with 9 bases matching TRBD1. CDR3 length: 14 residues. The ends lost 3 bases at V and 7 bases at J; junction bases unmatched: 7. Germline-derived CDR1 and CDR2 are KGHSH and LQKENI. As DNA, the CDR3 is TGTGCCAGCTCACCCGGGACAGGGTTGGGAGAGCAGTACTTC. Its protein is CASSPGTGLGEQYF.

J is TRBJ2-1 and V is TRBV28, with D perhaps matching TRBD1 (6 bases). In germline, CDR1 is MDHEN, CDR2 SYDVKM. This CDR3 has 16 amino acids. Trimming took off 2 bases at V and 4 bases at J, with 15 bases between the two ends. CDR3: CASSLVVTGSYNEQFF. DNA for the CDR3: TGTGCCAGCAGTTTAGTTGTGACAGGCTCATACAATGAGCAGTTCTTC.

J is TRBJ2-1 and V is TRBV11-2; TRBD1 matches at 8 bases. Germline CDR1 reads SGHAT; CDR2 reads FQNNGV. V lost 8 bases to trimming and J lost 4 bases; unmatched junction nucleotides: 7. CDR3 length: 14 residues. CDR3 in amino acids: CASSLGQGYNEQFF. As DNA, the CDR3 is TGTGCCAGCTCTTTAGGACAGGGTTACAATGAGCAGTTCTTC.

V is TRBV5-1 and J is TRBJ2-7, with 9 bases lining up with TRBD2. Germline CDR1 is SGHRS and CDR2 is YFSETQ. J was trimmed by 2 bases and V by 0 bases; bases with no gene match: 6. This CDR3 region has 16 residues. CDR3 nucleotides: TGCGCCAGCAGCTTGGAGGCTAGCGGGACACCCTACGAGCAGTACTTC. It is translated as CASSLEASGTPYEQYF.

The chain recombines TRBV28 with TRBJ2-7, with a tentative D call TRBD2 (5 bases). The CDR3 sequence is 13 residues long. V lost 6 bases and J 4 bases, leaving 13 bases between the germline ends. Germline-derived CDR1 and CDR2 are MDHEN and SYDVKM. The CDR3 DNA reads TGTGCCAGCAGCCCAGGACTGAATTACGAGCAGTACTTC. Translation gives CASSPGLNYEQYF.

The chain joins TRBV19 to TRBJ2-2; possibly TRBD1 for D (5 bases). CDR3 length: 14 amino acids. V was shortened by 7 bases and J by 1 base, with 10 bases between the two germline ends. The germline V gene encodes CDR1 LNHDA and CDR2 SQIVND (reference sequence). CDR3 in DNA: TGTGCCAGTATGAGACAGTTGAACACCGGGGAGCTGTTTTTT. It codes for CASMRQLNTGELFF. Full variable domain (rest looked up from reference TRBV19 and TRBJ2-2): DGGITQSPKYLFRKEGQNVTLSCEQNLNHDAMYWYRQDPGQGLRLIYYSQIVNDFQKGDIAEGYSVSREKKESFPLTVTSAQKNPTAFYLCASMRQLNTGELFFGEGSRLTVL.

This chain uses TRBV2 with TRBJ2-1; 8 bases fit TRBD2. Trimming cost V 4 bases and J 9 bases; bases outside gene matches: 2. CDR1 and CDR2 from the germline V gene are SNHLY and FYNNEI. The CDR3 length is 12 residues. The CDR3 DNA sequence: TGTGCCAGCAGTGTAAGCGGGAGTGAGCAGTTCTTC. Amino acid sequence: CASSVSGSEQFF.